This paragraph reports one TCR beta chain. The clone's antigen remains unknown. Within one base of it there is no much larger clone, and no base qualities were kept. The immunoSEQ Assay, a bias-controlled multiplex PCR, was used to amplify TCRbeta CDR3 regions from genomic DNA. From the authors' description of their analysis: Nucleated cell counts per sample were estimated from amplification of reference gene primers within the assay. To quantify the absolute abundance of each unique TCRbeta CDR3 rearrangement, sequence reads were collapsed and filtered. For each sample, productive Simpson clonality was calculated by taking the square root of Simpson's diversity index across productive rearrangements. In its TCRdb copy, this immuneACCESS table keeps in-frame sequences only and misses some clones. Where compared with another copy, unresolved V genes explain less than half of these, and the others have no known cause. That table is the source of V, J and clone size, and D and trimming were worked out from the DNA. The sample table contains a few hundred thousand clones; only one count was recorded for nearly 90% of them. Of the sample, roughly 2% is held by the ten largest clones.

One collaborating source in Seattle enrolled patients during active infection and followed them longitudinally through the course of disease. Each collaborating institution followed its own protocols to collect whole blood in K2EDTA tubes. For TCRbeta analysis, collaborators shipped samples as frozen whole blood, isolated PBMCs, or DNA extracted from either of those sample types. These data are taken from a study of blood T cell repertoires in COVID-19 (dated by TCRdb to about 2020). As for the study more broadly: Samples from collaborators originated in the United States, Italy and Spain and spanned both the acute and convalescent phases of COVID-19. The material from the prospective study consisted of cDNA or gDNA derived from T cells, B-cell-depleted T cells, or PBMCs. Subjects who had been exposed to COVID-19, were actively infected with it, or had recovered from it provided the deeply sampled blood TCRbeta repertoires that made up the dataset. The samples were drawn from two sources: the first 160 participants of the ongoing ImmuneRACE study, and 1,000 to 1,500 subjects contributed by 6 global collaborators. The sample metadata nearly always contained a de-identified subject ID, COVID-19 status, age in years and sex. The repertoires were released in a freely available public database intended as a resource for research on the immune response to SARS-CoV-2. Where HLA class I and class II types were available, the types were taken from metadata supplied by the sample provider, not from assay-based typing.

The CDR3, cysteine through phenylalanine, is 15 amino acids long. Solely the CDR3 DNA is kept, with 45 bases framed from the first base. V is pared back by 6 bases and J by 2 bases, with 16 bases lying between the germline termini. CDR1 and CDR2, looked up from the germline V gene, are ENHRY and SYGVKD. What the study reported, not specific to this receptor: Clinical and demographic metadata were provided uncurated, with the amount varying by source and participant.

The clonotype comes from a woman in her fifties or sixties with COVID-19, enrolled during active disease. The sample comprised peripheral blood. The chain joins TRBV10-3 to TRBJ1-1; TRBD1 is a weak D gene call, 6 bases matching. The CDR3 region has the sequence CAIRDTGLVNTEAFF. The base sequence is TGTGCCATCAGAGACACAGGGCTGGTAAACACTGAAGCTTTCTTT.